This T cell receptor beta chain was observed in a study of low-dose radiotherapy and immunotherapy resistance in tumors. The overall study: Cohort 2 patients were irradiated with 1 Gy every two weeks, reaching 13 Gy over 26 weeks. One day before radiation and immunotherapy, intravenous cyclophosphamide 200 mg/m2 was administered, with this repeated every two weeks. Aspirin 300 mg was given orally each day for four cycles from cycle 1 day 1.

The CDR3 is made up of 16 amino acids. V lost 5 bases, J lost 1 base, and 8 bases stayed unmatched. Germline CDR1 and CDR2: SGHRS and YFSETQ. Both TCRalpha and TCRbeta chains were reverse transcribed with V-gene-specific primers. With a V-primer adapter and a constant-region primer, TCRs were amplified for around 21 PCR cycles. TCRdb itself ran the reads through MiXCR, one entry per CDR3 protein. The sample holds 55,000 to 65,000 distinct CDR3 sequences, less than 30% seen once. Regarding time point: before trial treatment. This clonotype showed up many times. The chain has TRBV5-1 and TRBJ1-1; 10 nucleotides line up with TRBD1. The sequencing here drew on PBMCs, taken before treatment. The TCR sequence derives from a male donor with rectosigmoid adenocarcinoma. The CDR3 DNA sequence: TGCGCCAGCAGAAGAGGACAGGGGGAACAGAACACTGAAGCTTTCTTT. Protein product: CASRRGQGEQNTEAFF.